This T cell receptor (beta chain) was identified in a study of T-cell memory formation after mild COVID-19. Regarding the study as a whole: Pre-infection memory carried some responding clones, suggesting that cross-reactive memory joined.

TCRdb processed the 5' RACE reads anew with MiXCR; each CDR3 protein has one entry. The repertoire holds about 390,000 distinct CDR3 sequences, with 15% to 20% as singletons. This clonotype was picked up one time. What it recognizes is unknown. The length of the CDR3 is 14 residues. Germline-derived CDR1 and CDR2 are LNHDA and SQIVND (reference sequence). Trimming removed 3 bases from V and 4 bases from J, with 12 bases in between. Sequenced material: PBMCs or a T cell subset sorted from them (not recorded which). The clonotype originates from a man between 18 and 29 years old who had mild COVID-19 (a few samples of this study predate the infection). Cell type and time point are not known. The chain recombines TRBV19 with TRBJ1-1; D is unclear. CDR3 loop: CASSIGWGFTEAFF. CDR3 in DNA: TGTGCCAGTAGTATCGGATGGGGTTTCACTGAAGCTTTCTTT. Using reference TRBV19 and TRBJ1-1 for the parts outside the CDR3, the full variable domain is DGGITQSPKYLFRKEGQNVTLSCEQNLNHDAMYWYRQDPGQGLRLIYYSQIVNDFQKGDIAEGYSVSREKKESFPLTVTSAQKNPTAFYLCASSIGWGFTEAFFGQGTRLTVV.